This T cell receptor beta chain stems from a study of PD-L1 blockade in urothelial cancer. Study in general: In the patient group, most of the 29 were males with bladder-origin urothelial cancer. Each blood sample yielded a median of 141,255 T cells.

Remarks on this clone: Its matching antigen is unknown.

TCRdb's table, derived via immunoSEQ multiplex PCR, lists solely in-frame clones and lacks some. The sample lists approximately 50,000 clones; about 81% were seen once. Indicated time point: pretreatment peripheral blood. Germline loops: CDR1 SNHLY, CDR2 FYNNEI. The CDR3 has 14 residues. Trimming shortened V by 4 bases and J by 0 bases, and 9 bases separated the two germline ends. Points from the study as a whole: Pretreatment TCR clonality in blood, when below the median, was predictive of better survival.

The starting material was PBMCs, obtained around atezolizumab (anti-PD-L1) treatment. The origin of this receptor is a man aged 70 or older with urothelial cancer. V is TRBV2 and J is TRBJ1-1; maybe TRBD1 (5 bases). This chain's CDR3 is CASSGQYMNTEAFF. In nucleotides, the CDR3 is TGTGCCAGCAGTGGACAGTACATGAACACTGAAGCTTTCTTT.